The TCR beta chain described here comes from a study of OX40 agonist ivuxolimab in advanced cancers. Study in general: Dose-escalation patients' cancers were hepatocellular carcinoma, melanoma, renal cell or head and neck cancer. General study points: Not determined was the antigen specificity of the expanded peripheral T cells. In general, CD8+ T cells held more expanded clones than CD4+ did, on average.

As concerns this clone: Antigen unknown.

Germline loops: CDR1 SGDLS, CDR2 YYNGEE. The CDR3 extends over 15 amino acids. With V trimmed by 3 bases and J by 1 base, 4 bases remained unmatched. The repertoire was sequenced with immunoSEQ multiplex PCR; TCRdb's copy has only in-frame clones and lacks some. This sample yields more than 35,000 clones, of which nearly 90% are seen a single time; approximately 45% belongs to the top ten. Peripheral blood came from all dose cohorts at three timepoints. The chain is built from TRBV9 and TRBJ1-3; 7 positions agree with TRBD1. The sequence was collected from an adult with an advanced solid tumor such as melanoma, head and neck, liver or kidney cancer. Sample: CD4+ or CD8+ T cells sorted from blood, taken in a trial of the OX40 agonist ivuxolimab. The chain's CDR3 is CASSEGAISGNTIYF. The CDR3 DNA follows: TGTGCCAGCAGCGAGGGGGCAATATCTGGAAACACCATATATTTT.